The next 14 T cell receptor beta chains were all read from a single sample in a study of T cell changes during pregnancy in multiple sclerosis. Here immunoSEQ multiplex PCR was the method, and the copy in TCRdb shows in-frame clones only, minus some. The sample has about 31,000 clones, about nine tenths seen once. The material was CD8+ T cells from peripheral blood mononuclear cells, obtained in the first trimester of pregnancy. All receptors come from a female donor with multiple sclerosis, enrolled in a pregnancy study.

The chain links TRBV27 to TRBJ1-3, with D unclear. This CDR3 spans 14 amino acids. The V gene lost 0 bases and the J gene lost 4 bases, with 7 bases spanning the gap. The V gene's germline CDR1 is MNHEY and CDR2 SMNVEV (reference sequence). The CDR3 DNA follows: TGTGCCAGCAGTTTATCTACATCCGGAAACACCATATATTTT. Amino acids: CASSLSTSGNTIYF.

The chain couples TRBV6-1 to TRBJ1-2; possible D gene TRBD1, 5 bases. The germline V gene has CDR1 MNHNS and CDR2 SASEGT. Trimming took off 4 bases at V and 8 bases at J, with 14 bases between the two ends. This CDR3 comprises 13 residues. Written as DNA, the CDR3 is TGTGCCAGCAGTGCGCGGGGGTTATGGGGCTACACCTTC. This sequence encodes CASSARGLWGYTF.

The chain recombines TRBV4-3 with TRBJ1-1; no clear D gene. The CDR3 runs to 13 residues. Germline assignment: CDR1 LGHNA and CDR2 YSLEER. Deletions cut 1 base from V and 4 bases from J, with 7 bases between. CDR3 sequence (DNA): TGCGCCAGCAGCCAAGGAGTCGGCACTGAAGCTTTCTTT. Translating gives CASSQGVGTEAFF.

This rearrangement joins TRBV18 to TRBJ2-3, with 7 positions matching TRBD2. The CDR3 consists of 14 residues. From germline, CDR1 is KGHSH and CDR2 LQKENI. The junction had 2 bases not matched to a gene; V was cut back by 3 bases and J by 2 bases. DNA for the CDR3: TGTGCCAGCTCACCCGGGGGGATCACAGATACGCAGTATTTT. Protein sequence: CASSPGGITDTQYF. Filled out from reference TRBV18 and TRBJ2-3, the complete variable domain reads NAGVMQNPRHLVRRRGQEARLRCSPMKGHSHVYWYRQLPEEGLKFMVYLQKENIIDESGMPKERFSAEFPKEGPSILRIQQVVRGDSAAYFCASSPGGITDTQYFGPGTRLTVL.

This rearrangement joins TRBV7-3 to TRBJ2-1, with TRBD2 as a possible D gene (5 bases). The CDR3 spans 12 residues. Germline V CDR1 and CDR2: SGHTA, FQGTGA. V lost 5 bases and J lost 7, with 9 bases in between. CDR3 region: CASSTGINEQFF. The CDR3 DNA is TGTGCCAGCAGCACCGGGATTAATGAGCAGTTCTTC.

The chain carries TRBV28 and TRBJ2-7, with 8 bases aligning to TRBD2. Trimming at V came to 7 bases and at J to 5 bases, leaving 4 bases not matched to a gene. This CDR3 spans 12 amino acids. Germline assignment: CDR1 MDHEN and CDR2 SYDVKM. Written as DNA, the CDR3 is TGTGCCAGCACCGGGGGGGGACACGAGCAGTACTTC. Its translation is CASTGGGHEQYF.

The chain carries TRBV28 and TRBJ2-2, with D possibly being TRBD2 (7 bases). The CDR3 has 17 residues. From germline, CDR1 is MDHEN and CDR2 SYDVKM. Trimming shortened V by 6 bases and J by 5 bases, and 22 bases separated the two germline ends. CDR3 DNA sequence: TGTGCCAGCAGCCGCGGACTAGAGGGGGGAGGGACCGGGGAGCTGTTTTTT. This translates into CASSRGLEGGGTGELFF.

The CDR3 is CATSSRLAEETQYF. CDR3 nucleotides: TGTGCCACCAGCTCCCGACTAGCGGAAGAGACCCAGTACTTC. This chain connects TRBV15 to TRBJ2-5; the match to TRBD2 covers 9 bases. Losses at the gene ends were 5 bases for V and 3 bases for J; bases not matched to a gene: 4. The germline V gene encodes CDR1 LNHNV and CDR2 YYDKDF (reference sequence). The CDR3 loop spans 14 amino acids.

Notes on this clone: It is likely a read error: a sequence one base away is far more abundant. The DNA for the CDR3 is TGTGCCAGCAGTCCCCGGGACAGGGCGACAAATACGCAGTATTTT. It encodes CASSPRDRATNTQYF. This chain links TRBV28 with TRBJ2-3; TRBD1 matches at 9 bases. Trimming removed 5 bases from V and 7 bases from J; junction bases left unmatched: 10. Germline V gene lookup returns CDR1 MDHEN and CDR2 SYDVKM. The CDR3 is made up of 15 amino acids.

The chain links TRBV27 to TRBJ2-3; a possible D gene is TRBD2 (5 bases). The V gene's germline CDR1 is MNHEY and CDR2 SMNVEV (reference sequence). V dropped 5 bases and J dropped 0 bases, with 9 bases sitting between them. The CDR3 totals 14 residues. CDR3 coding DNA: TGTGCCAGCAGTCCGGAGGCAAGCACAGATACGCAGTATTTT. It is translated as CASSPEASTDTQYF.

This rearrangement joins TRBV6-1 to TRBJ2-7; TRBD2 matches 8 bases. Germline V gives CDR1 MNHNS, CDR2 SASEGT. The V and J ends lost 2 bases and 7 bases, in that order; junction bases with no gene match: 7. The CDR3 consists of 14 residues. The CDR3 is CASSEPGGPGEQYF. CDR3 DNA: TGTGCCAGCAGTGAACCGGGAGGGCCAGGGGAGCAGTACTTC.

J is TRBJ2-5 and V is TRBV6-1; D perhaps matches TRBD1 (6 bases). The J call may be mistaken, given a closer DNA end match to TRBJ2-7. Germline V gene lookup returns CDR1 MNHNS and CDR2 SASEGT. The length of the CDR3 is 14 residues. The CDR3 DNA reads TGTGCCAGCAGTGATGTCTACAGGGATTACGAGCAGTACTTC. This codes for CASSDVYRDYEQYF.

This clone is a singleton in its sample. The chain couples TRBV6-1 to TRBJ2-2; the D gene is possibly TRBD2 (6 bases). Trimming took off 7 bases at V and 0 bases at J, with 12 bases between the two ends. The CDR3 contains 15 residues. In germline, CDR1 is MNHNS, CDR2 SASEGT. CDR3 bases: TGTGCCAGCACTATGGAGGGGTCGAACACCGGGGAGCTGTTTTTT. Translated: CASTMEGSNTGELFF.

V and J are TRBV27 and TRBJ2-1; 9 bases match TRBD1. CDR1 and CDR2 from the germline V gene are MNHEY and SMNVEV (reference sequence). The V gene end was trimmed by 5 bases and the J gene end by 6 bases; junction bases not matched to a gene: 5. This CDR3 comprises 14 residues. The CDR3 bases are TGTGCCAGCAGTACCCGGGACAGGGTCAATGAGCAGTTCTTC. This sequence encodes CASSTRDRVNEQFF.